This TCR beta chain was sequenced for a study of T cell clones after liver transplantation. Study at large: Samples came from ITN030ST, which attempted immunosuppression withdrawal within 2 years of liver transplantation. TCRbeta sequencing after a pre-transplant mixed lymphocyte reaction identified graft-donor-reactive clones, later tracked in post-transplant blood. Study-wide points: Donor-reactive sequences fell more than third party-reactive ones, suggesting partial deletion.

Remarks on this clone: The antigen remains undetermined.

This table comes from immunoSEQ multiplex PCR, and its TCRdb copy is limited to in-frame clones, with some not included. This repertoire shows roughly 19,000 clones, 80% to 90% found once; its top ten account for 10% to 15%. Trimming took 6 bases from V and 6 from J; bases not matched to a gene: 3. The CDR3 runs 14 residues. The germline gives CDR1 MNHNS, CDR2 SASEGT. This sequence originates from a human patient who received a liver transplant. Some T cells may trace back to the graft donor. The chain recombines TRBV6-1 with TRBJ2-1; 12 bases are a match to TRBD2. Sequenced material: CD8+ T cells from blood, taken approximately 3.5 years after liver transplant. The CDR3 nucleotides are TGTGCCAGCAGCCTAGCGGGAGGGCCCAATGAGCAGTTCTTC. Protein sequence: CASSLAGGPNEQFF.